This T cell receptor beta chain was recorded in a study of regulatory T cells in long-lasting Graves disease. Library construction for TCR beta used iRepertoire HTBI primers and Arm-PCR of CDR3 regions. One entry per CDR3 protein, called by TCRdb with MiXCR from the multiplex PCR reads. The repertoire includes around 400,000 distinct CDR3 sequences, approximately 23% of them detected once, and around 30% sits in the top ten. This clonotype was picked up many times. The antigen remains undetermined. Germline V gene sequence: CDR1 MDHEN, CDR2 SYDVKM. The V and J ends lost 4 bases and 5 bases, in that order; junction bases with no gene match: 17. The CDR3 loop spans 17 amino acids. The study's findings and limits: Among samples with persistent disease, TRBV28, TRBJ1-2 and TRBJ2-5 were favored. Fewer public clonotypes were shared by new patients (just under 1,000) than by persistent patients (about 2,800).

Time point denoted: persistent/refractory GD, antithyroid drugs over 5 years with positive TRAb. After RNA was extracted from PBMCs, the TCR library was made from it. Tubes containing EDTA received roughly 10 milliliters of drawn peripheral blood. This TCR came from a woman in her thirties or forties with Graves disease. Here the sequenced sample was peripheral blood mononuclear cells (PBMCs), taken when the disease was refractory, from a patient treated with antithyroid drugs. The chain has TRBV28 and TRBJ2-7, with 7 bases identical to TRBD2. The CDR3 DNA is TGTGCCAGCAGTTCCCGATCCATAGCGGGCCCATATCACGAGCAGTACTTC. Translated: CASSSRSIAGPYHEQYF.